This entry concerns a single T cell receptor (beta chain). This clonotype is deemed medium-sized (0.01 to 0.1%). No antigen is known for it. Per-base quality was not reported, and no clone a single base away is much larger than it. Per the publication, the treatment or condition label means: alpha-CD19 control bispecific (anti-CD19 x anti-CD3). For 3 days, T cells were expanded from blood mononuclear cells using either the anti-CD3 antibody OKT3 or CD3/CD28 Dynabeads. Anti-CD19 bispecific antibody cocultures served as comparators for TRBV sequencing; in separate killing assays, anti-CD19 had no effect on Jurkat or HPB-ALL cells. The culture conditions for expanded T cells were RPMI 1640 plus 10% fetal bovine serum, recombinant human IL-2 (approximately 99 IU/ml) and IL-7 (about 5.5 ng/ml). Each coculture contained some 5 x 10^4 normal T cells, some 5 x 10^4 target cells and bispecific antibody in approximately 100 ul and was incubated for over 15 hours at 37 degrees C. Each bispecific antibody was composed of two single-chain variable fragments, which were expressed in a single-chain diabody format with a His tag. Healthy human donors supplied the effector T cells, with peripheral blood mononuclear cells isolated from leukapheresis samples using Ficoll density gradient centrifugation.

The source of the sample is a study of beta chain bispecific antibodies for T cell cancers (dated by TCRdb to the early 2020s). Study-wide context: Healthy donor T cells were cocultured with T cell leukemia lines and bispecific antibodies, and TRBV sequencing of the surviving cells was then used to measure how much each TRBV family was depleted. Jurkat cells expressed surface TRBV12 (TRBV12-3), and HPB-ALL cells expressed surface TRBV5-5. Here is what the overall study found, with its caveats: Cross-reactivity of the anti-TRBV5-5 antibody with TRBV5-6 was attributed to high sequence similarity between the two genes. Relative to anti-CD19, exposure to anti-TRBV5-5 lowered TRBV5-5 signal by roughly 98% and lowered signal from the closely related TRBV5-6 by 90% to 92%. Each sequenced sample mixed leukemia cell line cells with normal T cells, and most targeted TRBV signal came from the leukemia cells rather than normal T cells. Compared with anti-CD19, anti-TRBV12 exposure reduced the TRBV12-3 share of total TRBV signal by over 97%; TRBV12-4 fell under 45%, not significantly.

At the junction V is shortened by 7 bases and J by 8 bases, with 26 bases in between. Reading the germline V gene gives CDR1 MNHEY and CDR2 SVGAGI. The CDR3 runs 16 amino acids, cysteine and phenylalanine included. The kept DNA is CDR3 alone, 48 bases in frame from the first base. The libraries included unique molecular identifier barcodes, and the barcodes were used to quantify clonotypes. Qiagen AllPrep DNA/RNA Micro kits were used to isolate total RNA, and an Agilent TapeStation was used to check RNA quality. TCR beta libraries were constructed by 5' RACE, in which cDNA synthesis was followed by two PCR steps with TCR beta constant-region gene-specific primers. Sequencing of the TCR beta libraries was done on an Illumina MiSeq platform. The authors' analysis ran thus. MIGEC, MiXCR and VDJtools were used for read processing. Clonotype frequency was computed as the clonotype's share of unique molecular identifiers among all unique molecular identifiers in the sample. Any TRBV gene that IMGT lists as a pseudogene or open reading frame, and is therefore nonfunctional, such as TRBV1, TRBV12-1 and TRBV21, was left out. The public reads were quality trimmed at Q25 with fastp and then assembled into clones with MiXCR by TCRdb, keeping productive beta chains. Duplicate CDR3 protein sequences are folded into a single record with the most common DNA and genes. It is TCRdb's table, rather than the study itself, that gives the V and J calls and clone size. This sample holds about 9,000 distinct CDR3 sequences; 2.2% were observed only once. The ten largest clones take up roughly 70% of the sample.

The chain couples TRBV6-5 to TRBJ1-2; TRBD1 might be the D gene, on 5 matching bases. The TCR was taken from a human donor in good health. Some clones in this sample may be carry-over from other donors' samples. The starting material was T cells from a healthy donor cultured with Jurkat leukemia cells, obtained from a culture containing an anti-CD19 bispecific antibody. This receptor has the CDR3 CASTAGRHASRGGYTF. The nucleotides read TGTGCCAGCACCGCGGGACGGCACGCCTCGAGAGGGGGCTACACCTTC.